This T cell receptor (beta chain) was recovered during a study of shared clonotypes between healthy human individuals. Whole-study findings and limits: Blood was the sole source, and tissue repertoires probably differ. A limitation of the genetic and exposure-history diversity represented arose from few donors.

Clones were sequenced by immunoSEQ multiplex PCR, and TCRdb holds only the in-frame ones, with some missing. The table shows 2 million to 2.5 million clones, with about 95% occurring only once. A word on this clone: Its antigen is not known.

The naive CD8 fraction comprised CD45RO-negative cells positively selected for CCR7 and excluded terminally differentiated effector memory CD45RA+ cells. Free of recent acute infections or vaccinations, the donors were healthy HIV-negative adults. The sequenced sample consisted of naive CD8+ T cells sorted from blood. This TCR was recovered from a man younger than 35 in good health.

DNA of the CDR3: TGCGCCAGCAGCCAAGAGGGGAATGGCGGCACCACAGATACGCAGTATTTT. Its protein product is CASSQEGNGGTTDTQYF. This chain connects TRBV4-1 to TRBJ2-3, with unresolved D. Germline lookup yields CDR1 MGHRA and CDR2 YSYEKL. The CDR3 has 17 amino acids. V lost 0 bases, J lost 2 bases, and 15 bases lay in between.